This T cell receptor (beta chain) was recovered during a study of response to subunit inactivated influenza vaccine. TCRdb analysed the RT-PCR reads with MiXCR anew, one entry per CDR3 protein. Found here are 650,000 to 800,000 distinct CDR3 sequences, approximately 14% of them singletons; the top ten hold around 7%. CDR1 and CDR2 (germline): MNHEY, SMNVEV (reference sequence). Trimming took off 5 bases at V and 6 bases at J, with 14 bases between the two ends. The CDR3 is 14 residues long. This TCR derives from a middle-aged man who received an inactivated influenza vaccine. The source was PBMCs from blood, collected around 14 days before vaccination. V and J are TRBV27 and TRBJ2-1; no definite D call. The CDR3 here is CASSPTRLGNEQFF. In DNA, the CDR3 is TGTGCCAGCAGTCCTACCCGTCTAGGCAATGAGCAGTTCTTC.